This TCR beta chain appears in the sequencing data of a study of beta chain features in type 1 diabetes. Study-level results: People with Type 1 diabetes carried modestly yet significantly shorter TCRB CDR3s in all four CD4+ subsets.

A remark on this clone: Its matching antigen is unknown.

Sequencing targeted expressed TCRB transcripts, as all isolated RNA had been reverse transcribed. Assay used: immunoSEQ multiplex PCR; TCRdb lists only in-frame clones, some missing. This table has about 340,000 clones, 9.3% appearing once. Source material: central memory CD4+ T cells from blood. The clonotype was recovered from a man aged 25-45 years with type 1 diabetes.

The CDR3 region has the DNA TGTGCCAGCAGTATAATCAGGGGGTCCCAGCCCCAGCATTTT. Translated: CASSIIRGSQPQHF. The chain joins TRBV28 to TRBJ1-5; 7 bases line up with TRBD1. The CDR3 has 14 amino acids. V shed 5 bases, J shed 7 bases, and the junction held 8 bases outside the gene matches. The germline CDR1 and CDR2 sequences are MDHEN and SYDVKM.